This T cell receptor (beta chain) appears in the sequencing data of a study of T cell changes during pregnancy in multiple sclerosis. CDR3 length: 14 amino acids. V lost 1 base and J lost 4, with 12 bases in between. Germline assignment: CDR1 SGHKS and CDR2 YYEKEE (reference sequence). Repertoires were generated with immunoSEQ multiplex PCR, while TCRdb's copy carries only in-frame clones and drops some. The table includes 85,000 to 120,000 clones, under 95% detected once. The starting material was peripheral blood, obtained after pregnancy. The chain employs TRBV5-5 and TRBJ2-7; D uncertain. The sequence was collected from a female donor with multiple sclerosis, enrolled in a pregnancy study. The CDR3 DNA sequence: TGTGCCAGCAGCTTGAACACCTGGTCGTACGAGCAGTACTTC. Its translation is CASSLNTWSYEQYF.